These T cell receptor beta chains were read from a single sample in a study of control samples from healthy donors and cancer patients. The repertoire was sequenced with immunoSEQ multiplex PCR; TCRdb's copy has only in-frame clones and lacks some. The sample carries under 200,000 clones, 91% recorded once. Sequencing was performed on blood. The receptors here all came from a woman in her thirties in good health. The CDR3 runs from the conserved cysteine through the conserved F or W. A D gene is named only where the DNA matches it firmly. Clone sizes are given selectively: once, few, many, or a class where the clone is expanded.

>NA|NA|TRBJ2-7|TRBV12-3/TRBV12-4
TGTGCCAGCAGGGGACACTTCTACGAGCAGTACTTC
CASRGHFYEQYF
>TRBD1|once|TRBJ1-1|TRBV6-5
TGTGCCAGCAGGGGACAGGGTATCACTGAAGCTTTCTTT
CASRGQGITEAFF
>NA|NA|TRBJ1-2|TRBV6-6
TGTGCCAGCAGTTACTTAGGACTCGGCGGCTACACCTTC
CASSYLGLGGYTF
>TRBD1|NA|TRBJ1-5|TRBV28
TGTGCCAGCAGTTTGGGGACAGGGTATCAGCCCCAGCATTTT
CASSLGTGYQPQHF
>NA|NA|TRBJ1-1|TRBV9
TGTGCCAGCAGCCCACAGGGTTATACTGAAGCTTTCTTT
CASSPQGYTEAFF
>NA|NA|TRBJ1-1|TRBV6-5
TGTGCCAGCAGTTATGACGGGGGCACTGAAGCTTTCTTT
CASSYDGGTEAFF
>TRBD1|NA|TRBJ2-1|TRBV2
TGTGCCAGCAGTGAACAGGGGGTGGGCAATGAGCAGTTCTTC
CASSEQGVGNEQFF
>NA|NA|TRBJ1-5|TRBV7-3
TGTGCCAGCAGCCTTGACAGTCGCCAGCCCCAGCATTTT
CASSLDSRQPQHF
>TRBD1|NA|TRBJ2-1|TRBV19
TGTGCCAGTAGTAGGGACAGGGGGGTTTATGAGCAGTTCTTC
CASSRDRGVYEQFF
>TRBD1|NA|TRBJ2-2|TRBV5-6
TGTGCCAGCAGCTTAGACAGGGGGAACACCGGGGAGCTGTTTTTT
CASSLDRGNTGELFF
>TRBD1|NA|TRBJ1-6|TRBV2
TGTGCCAGCAGACAGGGGTTAGGTAATTCACCCCTCCACTTT
CASRQGLGNSPLHF
>TRBD1|NA|TRBJ2-7|TRBV7-2
TGTGCCAGCAGCCTCAACCAGGGGGCCTACGAGCAGTACTTC
CASSLNQGAYEQYF